One and the same sample provided the 17 T cell receptor beta chains below, sequenced in a study of cytomegalovirus exposure and HLA in healthy donors. Use of 60 Vbeta and 13 Jbeta primers characterized the PCR. Sequenced by immunoSEQ multiplex PCR; TCRdb stores in-frame clones only, minus some. In total, the table holds 35,000 to 45,000 clones. Input material: PBMCs. These receptors were taken from a male donor in good health and CMV-seronegative.

The DNA for the CDR3 is TGTGCCAGCAGAGGTCTTGAGCGGGAAAATGACGAGCAGTACTTC. This encodes CASRGLERENDEQYF. The chain is built from TRBV2 and TRBJ2-7, with TRBD2 identical over 7 bases. V lost 6 bases, J lost 5 bases, and 13 bases stayed unmatched. Looked up from germline, CDR1 is SNHLY and CDR2 is FYNNEI. This CDR3 has 15 residues.

The V gene is TRBV5-1, the J gene TRBJ2-5; the D gene is possibly TRBD2 (6 bases). Trimming removed 2 bases at V and 8 bases at J, with 25 bases between. Germline CDR1 is SGHRS and CDR2 is YFSETQ. The CDR3 spans 17 residues. CDR3 sequence (DNA): TGCGCCAGCAGCTTAGGCCGGCGGGACCCCCATGGAGAAACCCAGTACTTC. Translating it yields CASSLGRRDPHGETQYF.

The V and J genes are TRBV7-9 and TRBJ2-3, with D possibly matching TRBD1 (5 bases). V was clipped by 5 bases and J by 4 bases, with 10 bases between them. The CDR3 totals 13 residues. Germline V lookup: CDR1 SEHNR, CDR2 FQNEAQ (reference sequence). The CDR3 DNA follows: TGTGCCAGCAGCCTTTCGACAGCAGATACGCAGTATTTT. Translation: CASSLSTADTQYF.

The chain uses TRBV29-1 and TRBJ2-4, with 7 bases identical to TRBD1. V gave up 8 bases and J gave up 5 bases; unmatched junction bases: 9. The CDR3 runs 13 residues. Germline CDR1 is SQVTM and CDR2 is ANQGSEA. The CDR3 nucleotides are TGCAGCTCTCTGACAGGGTCCCAAAACATTCAGTACTTC. Translated: CSSLTGSQNIQYF.

This sequence joins TRBV29-1 and TRBJ2-2; 9 bases match TRBD2. CDR1 and CDR2 from the germline V gene are SQVTM and ANQGSEA. This CDR3 spans 15 amino acids. V trimming: 6 bases; J trimming: 5 bases; junction bases outside the gene matches: 10. CDR3 residues: CSVVGREGSTGELFF. In DNA, the CDR3 is TGCAGCGTCGTTGGGCGGGAGGGTTCAACCGGGGAGCTGTTTTTT.

The genes are TRBV6-6 and TRBJ2-7, with 9 bases aligning to TRBD1. Unmatched junction bases numbered 7, after V lost 2 bases and J lost 2 bases. The CDR3 has 16 amino acids. Germline CDR1 reads MNHNY; CDR2 reads SVGAGI (reference sequence). As DNA, the CDR3 is TGTGCCAGCAGTTACCGTTACGGGACAGGGCCCTACGAGCAGTACTTC. Translation gives CASSYRYGTGPYEQYF.

This chain links TRBV5-4 with TRBJ2-7; D is possibly TRBD2 (6 bases). From germline, CDR1 is SGHNT and CDR2 YYREEE (reference sequence). There are 14 residues in the CDR3. V lost 9 bases and J 4 bases, leaving 20 bases between the germline ends. CDR3 residues: CATTGTPPLYEQYF. The CDR3 DNA is TGTGCCACCACCGGGACTCCCCCTCTTTACGAGCAGTACTTC.

The rearrangement links TRBV7-6 to TRBJ2-1, with D maybe TRBD2 (6 bases). The V end lost 1 base, the J end lost 7 bases, and 17 bases lay between the germline ends. CDR1 is SGHVS and CDR2 is FNYEAQ in the germline V gene. CDR3 length: 16 amino acids. For the CDR3, the DNA is TGTGCCAGCAGCTTAGTGTCTAGCGTGAGCCGGAATGAGCAGTTCTTC. Translation: CASSLVSSVSRNEQFF.

The gene calls are TRBV7-2 and TRBJ2-5, with 10 bases fitting TRBD2. The germline V gene has CDR1 SGHTA and CDR2 FQGNSA. The CDR3 loop spans 16 amino acids. J gave up 4 bases and V 1 base, and 6 bases lay outside the gene matches. In DNA form, the CDR3 reads TGTGCCAGCAGCTTAGAGATTCTAGCGGGAGCAGAGACCCAGTACTTC. Its translation is CASSLEILAGAETQYF.

The chain uses TRBV2 and TRBJ1-2; D might be TRBD1 (6 bases). The CDR3 spans 15 residues. The V end lost 6 bases, the J end lost 5 bases, and 19 bases lay between the germline ends. Germline V CDR1 and CDR2: SNHLY, FYNNEI. Here the CDR3 reads CASRRSGGEVYGYTF. CDR3 nucleotides: TGTGCCAGCAGGAGGAGCGGGGGCGAGGTGTATGGCTACACCTTC. Looking up the rest from reference TRBV2 and TRBJ1-2 gives the full variable domain: EPEVTQTPSHQVTQMGQEVILRCVPISNHLYFYWYRQILGQKVEFLVSFYNNEISEKSEIFDDQFSVERPDGSNFTLKIRSTKLEDSAMYFCASRRSGGEVYGYTFGSGTRLTVV.

The chain joins TRBV27 to TRBJ2-3; 8 bases are a match to TRBD2. The CDR3 has 15 amino acids. In germline, CDR1 is MNHEY, CDR2 SMNVEV (reference sequence). Trimming at V came to 2 bases and at J to 2 bases, leaving 3 bases not matched to a gene. CDR3 amino acids: CASSLRLANTDTQYF. CDR3 DNA: TGTGCCAGCAGTTTACGACTAGCGAACACAGATACGCAGTATTTT.

V is TRBV11-2 and J is TRBJ2-5, with D maybe TRBD2 (6 bases). V was cut by 3 bases and J by 2 bases, with 13 bases left in between. Germline CDR1 and CDR2: SGHAT and FQNNGV. The CDR3 sequence is 15 residues long. DNA of the CDR3: TGTGCCAGCAGCTTGGGGGGTCCGGGGCAAGAGACCCAGTACTTC. The encoded protein is CASSLGGPGQETQYF.

The rearrangement uses TRBV7-9 and TRBJ2-1; 7 positions agree with TRBD2. The CDR3 extends over 14 amino acids. The V and J ends lost 3 bases and 6 bases, in that order; junction bases with no gene match: 5. Germline values: CDR1 SEHNR, CDR2 FQNEAQ (reference sequence). CDR3 sequence: CASSFSGSRNEQFF. The CDR3 region has the DNA TGTGCCAGCAGCTTTAGCGGGTCTCGCAATGAGCAGTTCTTC.

The rearrangement joins TRBV28 to TRBJ2-2; D unclear. Trimming removed 3 bases from V and 5 bases from J, with 10 bases in between. The CDR3 loop spans 14 amino acids. Per germline, CDR1 MDHEN and CDR2 SYDVKM. The CDR3 spells CASSLRTETGELFF. The CDR3 DNA reads TGTGCCAGCAGTTTGCGCACCGAGACCGGGGAGCTGTTTTTT.

In regard to this clone: At one end the junction does not follow the germline gene, possibly because of a read error. The chain recombines TRBV4-3 with TRBJ2-6, with D possibly matching TRBD1 (5 bases). The CDR3 extends over 18 amino acids. The germline gives CDR1 LGHNA, CDR2 YSLEER. CDR3 loop: CASSRSLPSEPGANALTF. In nucleotides, the CDR3 is TGCGCCAGCAGCCGTTCTCTCCCCTCTGAACCTGGGGCCAACGCCCTGACTTTC.

The V call is TRBV19, the J call TRBJ1-5; TRBD1 might be the D (5 bases). There are 15 residues in the CDR3. V was cut by 3 bases and J by 0 bases, with 9 bases left in between. The V gene's germline CDR1 is LNHDA and CDR2 SQIVND (reference sequence). The CDR3 region has the DNA TGTGCCAGTAGTATCTGGACACATAGCAATCAGCCCCAGCATTTT. This codes for CASSIWTHSNQPQHF.

The genes are TRBV4-1 and TRBJ2-5; D perhaps matches TRBD2 (8 bases). Germline V gives CDR1 MGHRA, CDR2 YSYEKL. V lost 4 bases to trimming and J lost 5 bases, with 20 bases between them. CDR3 length: 16 amino acids. Here the CDR3 reads CASSPFGVAGQETQYF. The CDR3 region has the DNA TGCGCCAGCAGCCCTTTTGGAGTAGCGGGACAGGAGACCCAGTACTTC.